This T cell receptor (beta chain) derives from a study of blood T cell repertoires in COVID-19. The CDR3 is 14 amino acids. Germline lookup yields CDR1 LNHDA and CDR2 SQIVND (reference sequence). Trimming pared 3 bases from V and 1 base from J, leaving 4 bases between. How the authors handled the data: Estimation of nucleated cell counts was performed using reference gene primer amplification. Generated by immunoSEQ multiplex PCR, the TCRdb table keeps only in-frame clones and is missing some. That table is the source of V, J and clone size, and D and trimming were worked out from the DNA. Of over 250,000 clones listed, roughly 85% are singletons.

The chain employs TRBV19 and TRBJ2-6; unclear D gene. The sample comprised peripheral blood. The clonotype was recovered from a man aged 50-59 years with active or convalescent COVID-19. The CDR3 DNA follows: TGTGCCAGTAGTATTTCATCTGGGGCCAACGTCCTGACTTTC. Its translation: CASSISSGANVLTF.